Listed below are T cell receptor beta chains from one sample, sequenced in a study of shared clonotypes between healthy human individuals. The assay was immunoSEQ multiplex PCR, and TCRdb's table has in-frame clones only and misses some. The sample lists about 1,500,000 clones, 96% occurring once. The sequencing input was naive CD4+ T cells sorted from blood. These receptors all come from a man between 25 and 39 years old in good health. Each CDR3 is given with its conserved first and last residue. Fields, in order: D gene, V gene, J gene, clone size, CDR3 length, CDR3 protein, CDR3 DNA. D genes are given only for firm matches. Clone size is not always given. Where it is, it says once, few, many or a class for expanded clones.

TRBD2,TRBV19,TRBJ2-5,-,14,CASSTSGSEKTQYF,TGTGCCAGTAGTACTAGCGGGAGTGAAAAGACCCAGTACTTC
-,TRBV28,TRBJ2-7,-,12,CASSLSSYEQYF,TGTGCCAGCAGTTTATCCTCCTACGAGCAGTACTTC
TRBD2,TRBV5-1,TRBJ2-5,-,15,CASSFTREGQETQYF,TGCGCCAGCAGCTTTACTAGGGAGGGGCAAGAGACCCAGTACTTC
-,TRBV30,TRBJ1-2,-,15,CAWSVWAGTAGGYTF,TGTGCCTGGAGTGTTTGGGCAGGGACGGCTGGTGGCTACACCTTC
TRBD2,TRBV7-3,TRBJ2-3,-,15,CASSVGTSVTDTQYF,TGTGCCAGCAGCGTTGGGACTAGTGTCACAGATACGCAGTATTTT
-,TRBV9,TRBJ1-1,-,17,CASSVASTYRANTEAFF,TGTGCCAGCAGCGTAGCTTCGACGTACAGGGCGAACACTGAAGCTTTCTTT
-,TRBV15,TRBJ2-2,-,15,CATSRDSHGTGELFF,TGTGCCACCAGCAGAGATTCACATGGCACCGGGGAGCTGTTTTTT
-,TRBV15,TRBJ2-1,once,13,CATSRDSVNEQFF,TGTGCCACCAGCAGAGACAGCGTCAATGAGCAGTTCTTC
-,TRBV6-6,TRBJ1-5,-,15,CASSQLGGANQPQHF,TGTGCCAGCAGTCAGCTAGGCGGCGCCAATCAGCCCCAGCATTTT
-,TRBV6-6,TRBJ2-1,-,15,CASSTYVPITNEQFF,TGTGCCAGCAGTACCTACGTGCCTATCACCAATGAGCAGTTCTTC
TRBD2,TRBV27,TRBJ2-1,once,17,CASSIPSGRGLYNEQFF,TGTGCCAGCAGTATCCCTAGCGGGAGGGGGCTATACAATGAGCAGTTCTTC
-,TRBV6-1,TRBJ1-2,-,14,CASRARRPNYGYTF,TGTGCCAGCAGGGCTCGCCGCCCTAACTATGGCTACACCTTC
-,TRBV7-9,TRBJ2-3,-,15,CASITPGQSTDTQYF,TGTGCCAGCATCACCCCGGGTCAGAGCACAGATACGCAGTATTTT
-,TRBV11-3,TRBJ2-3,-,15,CASSPEGWSTDTQYF,TGTGCCAGCAGCCCGGAGGGGTGGAGCACAGATACGCAGTATTTT
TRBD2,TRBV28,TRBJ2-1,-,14,CASSVAGAHNEQFF,TGTGCCAGCAGTGTAGCGGGAGCTCACAATGAGCAGTTCTTC
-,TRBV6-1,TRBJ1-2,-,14,CASSEVPGGYGYTF,TGTGCCAGCAGTGAAGTCCCAGGAGGCTATGGCTACACCTTC
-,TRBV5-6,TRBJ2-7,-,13,CASSFTGSHEQYF,TGTGCCAGCAGCTTTACCGGGTCCCACGAGCAGTACTTC
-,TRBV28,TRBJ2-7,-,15,CASSFRTGKTYEQYF,TGTGCCAGCAGTTTTAGAACAGGGAAGACCTACGAGCAGTACTTC
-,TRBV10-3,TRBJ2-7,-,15,CAISIAGTGDYEQYF,TGTGCCATCAGCATTGCCGGGACTGGGGACTACGAGCAGTACTTC
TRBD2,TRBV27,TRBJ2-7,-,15,CASTPRGVSPSEQYF,TGTGCCAGCACCCCCCGGGGGGTTTCTCCCAGCGAGCAGTACTTC
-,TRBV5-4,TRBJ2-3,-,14,CASSLVRGGNTQYF,TGTGCCAGCAGCTTGGTGAGAGGGGGGAATACGCAGTATTTT
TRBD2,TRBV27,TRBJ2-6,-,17,CASSLLDGGIGANVLTF,TGTGCCAGCAGTTTATTGGACGGGGGGATTGGGGCCAACGTCCTGACTTTC
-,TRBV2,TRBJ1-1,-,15,CASKGLTTLNTEAFF,TGTGCCAGCAAAGGACTTACTACATTGAACACTGAAGCTTTCTTT
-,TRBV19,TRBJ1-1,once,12,CASSIVNTEAFF,TGTGCCAGCTCGATCGTTAACACTGAAGCTTTCTTT
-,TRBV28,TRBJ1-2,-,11,CASSSAYGYTF,TGTGCCAGCAGTTCCGCTTATGGCTACACCTTC
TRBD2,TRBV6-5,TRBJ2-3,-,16,CASSYRTSGTPDTQYF,TGTGCCAGCAGTTATCGGACTAGCGGGACTCCAGATACGCAGTATTTT
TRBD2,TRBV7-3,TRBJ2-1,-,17,CASSLNPGLAGYNEQFF,TGTGCCAGCAGCTTAAATCCGGGACTAGCGGGATACAATGAGCAGTTCTTC
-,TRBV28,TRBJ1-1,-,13,CASKRAPNTEAFF,TGTGCCAGCAAGAGGGCCCCGAACACTGAAGCTTTCTTT
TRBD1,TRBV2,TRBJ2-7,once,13,CASSGTGGYEQYF,TGTGCCAGCAGTGGGACAGGGGGCTACGAGCAGTACTTC
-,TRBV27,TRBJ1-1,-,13,CASSLFQGTEAFF,TGTGCCAGCAGTTTATTTCAGGGGACTGAAGCTTTCTTT
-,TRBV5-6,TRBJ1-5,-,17,CASSSRSGGRGDQPQHF,TGTGCCAGCAGCTCCCGGAGTGGAGGGAGGGGTGATCAGCCCCAGCATTTT
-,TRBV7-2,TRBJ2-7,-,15,CASSLSWDRSYEQYF,TGTGCCAGCAGCTTAAGTTGGGACCGTTCCTACGAGCAGTACTTC
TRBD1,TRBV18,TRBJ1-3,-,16,CASSPMGGQGGNTIYF,TGTGCCAGCTCACCAATGGGTGGACAGGGAGGAAACACCATATATTTT
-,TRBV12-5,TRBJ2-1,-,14,CASGLSAGRHEQFF,TGTGCTAGTGGTTTGAGCGCGGGAAGACATGAGCAGTTCTTC
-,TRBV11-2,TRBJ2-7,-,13,CASSPLPLVGQYF,TGTGCCAGCAGCCCACTTCCGCTGGTGGGGCAGTACTTC
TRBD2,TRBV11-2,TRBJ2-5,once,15,CASRRGLAAQETQYF,TGTGCCAGCAGGAGGGGACTAGCGGCACAAGAGACCCAGTACTTC
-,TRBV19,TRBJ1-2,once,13,CASSKDRNYGYTF,TGTGCCAGTAGTAAGGACAGAAACTATGGCTACACCTTC